This T cell receptor (beta chain) comes out of a study of blood T cell repertoires in COVID-19. Study in general: Samples came from the United States, Italy and Spain, spanning acute and convalescent COVID-19. Nucleic acid was either cDNA or gDNA, and it came from T cells, B-cell-depleted T cells, or PBMCs.

Trimming shortened V by 0 bases and J by 6 bases, and 14 bases separated the two germline ends. The CDR3 is 15 amino acids. The V gene's germline CDR1 is LGHNA and CDR2 YNFKEQ. Per the study methods: Amplification of reference gene primers provided the estimated nucleated cell counts. Method: immunoSEQ multiplex PCR; TCRdb's copy keeps in-frame clones and lacks some. Clonal size and the V and J genes are those of that table, whereas D and trimming came from the DNA. This repertoire shows over 150,000 clones, 86% found once; its top ten account for roughly 7%. The specimen sequenced was peripheral blood. The clonotype was recovered from a man over 45 with active or convalescent COVID-19. V gene TRBV4-2 combines with J gene TRBJ1-2; D is unresolved. The CDR3 coding sequence is TGTGCCAGCAGCCAAGATGAGGGTACTGCCCATGGCTACACCTTC. Encoded protein: CASSQDEGTAHGYTF.